The 29 T cell receptor beta chains below all came from one sample that was sequenced in a study of a mutant IDH1 vaccine in newly diagnosed glioma. Time point here: week 35, safety follow-up. The content of each vaccine dose was 300 ug of mutant IDH1 20-mer peptide, and topical imiquimod accompanied it. The assay was immunoSEQ multiplex PCR, and TCRdb's table has in-frame clones only and misses some. The table shows about 48,000 clones, with roughly 84% occurring only once. No cognate antigen is known for these TCRs. Sequences were derived from PBMCs, sampled from a glioma patient whose treatment included an IDH1 peptide vaccine. Every receptor here comes from a middle-aged man with glioma.

This clone was detected only once. The rearrangement uses TRBV2 and TRBJ2-1, with a possible D match to TRBD2 (6 bases). V lost 5 bases and J lost 0, with 11 bases in between. The CDR3 has 15 residues. Germline-derived CDR1 and CDR2 are SNHLY and FYNNEI. The chain's CDR3 is CASSPRGTSYNEQFF. The CDR3 DNA sequence: TGTGCCAGCAGTCCACGGGGGACCTCCTACAATGAGCAGTTCTTC.

Only a few counts were recorded for this clone. The chain has TRBV2 and TRBJ2-7, with unresolved D. Germline V gene lookup returns CDR1 SNHLY and CDR2 FYNNEI. The V end was cut by 4 bases, the J end by 4 bases, with 5 bases between. This CDR3 has 11 amino acids. CDR3 in DNA: TGTGCCAGCAGTGGAGAGTACGAGCAGTACTTC. Translating it yields CASSGEYEQYF.

This clone occurred many times. The chain links TRBV27 to TRBJ1-5, with D unclear. The ends were cut back, 1 base at V and 5 bases at J, with 12 bases in the middle. Germline CDR1 MNHEY, CDR2 SMNVEV (reference sequence). This CDR3 has 15 residues. In nucleotides, the CDR3 is TGTGCCAGCAGTTTATGGGCTTCGGGCGATCAGCCCCAGCATTTT. Translating gives CASSLWASGDQPQHF.

The rearrangement links TRBV2 to TRBJ1-2; the match to TRBD1 covers 8 bases. Germline values: CDR1 SNHLY, CDR2 FYNNEI. The CDR3 runs to 15 residues. V shed 6 bases, J shed 2 bases, and the junction held 8 bases outside the gene matches. CDR3 nucleotide sequence: TGTGCCAGCAGCCCTGACAGGGGTCCAAACTATGGCTACACCTTC. Protein product: CASSPDRGPNYGYTF.

This clone has a single count. The rearrangement uses TRBV12-2 and TRBJ1-4. TRBV12-2 is a pseudogene. The CDR3 sequence is 13 residues long. The DNA for the CDR3 is TGTGCAAGTCGCTTATGGGGTAATGAAAAACTGTTTTTT. Translated: CASRLWGNEKLFF.

This chain joins TRBV19 and TRBJ1-4; D is undetermined. Trimming left V 5 bases short and J 3 bases short, with 16 bases between. This CDR3 spans 16 amino acids. Germline CDR1 reads LNHDA; CDR2 reads SQIVND (reference sequence). CDR3 protein: CASSGLWTAANEKLFF. CDR3 nucleotide sequence: TGTGCCAGTAGTGGACTTTGGACGGCGGCTAATGAAAAACTGTTTTTT.

This chain connects TRBV7-9 to TRBJ2-7; D perhaps matches TRBD1 (6 bases). There are 14 residues in the CDR3. Per germline, CDR1 SEHNR and CDR2 FQNEAQ (reference sequence). Trimming cost V 1 base and J 3 bases, with 10 bases left between them. The CDR3: CASSLGTAYYEQYF. For the CDR3, the DNA is TGTGCCAGCAGCTTAGGGACAGCTTACTACGAGCAGTACTTC.

The chain uses TRBV10-3 and TRBJ2-1; D gene unclear. Trimming left V 4 bases short and J 6 bases short, with 7 bases between. The germline V gene has CDR1 ENHRY and CDR2 SYGVKD. This CDR3 contains 12 residues. In nucleotides, the CDR3 is TGTGCCATCAGTGCAGAGGCCAATGAGCAGTTCTTC. This gives the protein CAISAEANEQFF.

The V and J genes are TRBV6-6 and TRBJ2-7; D perhaps matches TRBD2 (7 bases). Trimming left V 5 bases short and J 5 bases short, with 16 bases between. The CDR3 loop spans 14 amino acids. Germline CDR1 and CDR2: MNHNY and SVGAGI (reference sequence). CDR3 nucleotides: TGTGCCAGCAGTGTAGGGGGGGGCCAGGACGAGCAGTACTTC. Protein: CASSVGGGQDEQYF.

The rearrangement joins TRBV6-1 to TRBJ1-6; D remains unclear. The CDR3 length is 14 residues. Germline V lookup: CDR1 MNHNS, CDR2 SASEGT. V lost 2 bases, J lost 13 bases, and 15 bases lay in between. For the CDR3, the DNA is TGTGCCAGCAGTGAACGGGGAGGGTTAGTTCCCCTCCACTTT. It codes for CASSERGGLVPLHF.

V and J are TRBV6-6 and TRBJ1-2, with D unclear. The CDR3 contains 15 residues. With 1 base removed from V and 1 base from J, the gap between germline ends came to 10 bases. Germline CDR1 and CDR2: MNHNY and SVGAGI (reference sequence). CDR3 protein: CASSYFEPDNYGYTF. CDR3 bases: TGTGCCAGCAGTTACTTCGAGCCAGATAACTATGGCTACACCTTC.

This rearrangement joins TRBV6-5 to TRBJ1-1; D is possibly TRBD1 (5 bases). The CDR3 extends over 16 amino acids. V lost 0 bases and J lost 3, with 14 bases in between. Looked up from germline, CDR1 is MNHEY and CDR2 is SVGAGI. The CDR3 DNA follows: TGTGCCAGCAGTTACTCGATGGTCAGGGAGGACACTGAAGCTTTCTTT. This codes for CASSYSMVREDTEAFF.

The chain recombines TRBV5-1 with TRBJ1-1, with D unclear. CDR1 and CDR2 from the germline V gene are SGHRS and YFSETQ. This CDR3 has 14 amino acids. Trimming removed 0 bases at V and 2 bases at J, with 8 bases between. The CDR3 region is CASSLGGSNTEAFF. The CDR3 bases are TGCGCCAGCAGCTTGGGGGGTAGTAACACTGAAGCTTTCTTT.

This clone was seen just once. The chain combines TRBV6-5 with TRBJ2-3; D is uncertain. The germline CDR1 and CDR2 sequences are MNHEY and SVGAGI. This CDR3 is 12 amino acids long. Trimming pared 6 bases from V and 5 bases from J, leaving 9 bases between. The CDR3 nucleotides are TGTGCCAGCAGCCTAATAGGAGATACGCAGTATTTT. Translating it yields CASSLIGDTQYF.

CDR3 in DNA: TGTGCCAGCAGCGTAGAAGCAGGGCCGAACACTGAAGCTTTCTTT. Its protein product is CASSVEAGPNTEAFF. The chain couples TRBV9 to TRBJ1-1, with D perhaps TRBD1 (5 bases). This CDR3 has 15 amino acids. V was pared by 0 bases and J by 1 base, with 10 bases between. Germline V gene data show CDR1 as SGDLS and CDR2 as YYNGEE.

Written as DNA, the CDR3 is TGTGCCAGCAGCGCTTCCCGTGACTACCATAACAATGAGCAGTTCTTC. Its protein product is CASSASRDYHNNEQFF. The rearrangement uses TRBV9 and TRBJ2-1; D possibly corresponds to TRBD2 (5 bases). This CDR3 contains 16 residues. Trimming stripped 3 bases from V and 5 bases from J, with 18 bases between. The V gene's germline CDR1 is SGDLS and CDR2 YYNGEE.

The V gene is TRBV7-2, the J gene TRBJ2-2; tentatively, D is TRBD1 or TRBD2 (6 bases each). The V gene's germline CDR1 is SGHTA and CDR2 FQGNSA. The germline V and J ends were trimmed by 1 base and 0 bases, with 9 bases remaining between them. This CDR3 comprises 16 residues. The CDR3 sequence is CASSLVGGPNTGELFF. The CDR3 region has the DNA TGTGCCAGCAGCTTAGTTGGGGGGCCGAACACCGGGGAGCTGTTTTTT.

This sequence joins TRBV5-1 and TRBJ2-7; the D gene is possibly TRBD2 (5 bases). V lost 0 bases and J 5 bases, leaving 15 bases between the germline ends. CDR3 length: 15 amino acids. CDR1 is SGHRS and CDR2 is YFSETQ in the germline V gene. CDR3 amino acids: CASSLGGQFLNEQYF. The CDR3 DNA reads TGCGCCAGCAGCTTGGGAGGGCAGTTTCTGAACGAGCAGTACTTC. The variable domain in full, completed from reference TRBV5-1 and TRBJ2-7, reads KAGVTQTPRYLIKTRGQQVTLSCSPISGHRSVSWYQQTPGQGLQFLFEYFSETQRNKGNFPGRFSGRQFSNSRSEMNVSTLELGDSALYLCASSLGGQFLNEQYFGPGTRLTVT.

This chain connects TRBV6-5 to TRBJ1-1; D not certain. V shed 2 bases and J shed 6 bases, with 10 bases lying between them. CDR1 is MNHEY and CDR2 is SVGAGI in the germline V gene. The length of the CDR3 is 13 residues. This CDR3 is CASSYAGWAEAFF. The CDR3 DNA reads as TGTGCCAGCAGTTACGCGGGATGGGCTGAAGCTTTCTTT.

This clone was recorded a few times. The chain carries TRBV13 and TRBJ2-6; TRBD1 agrees at 10 bases. Germline loops: CDR1 PRHDT, CDR2 FYEKMQ (reference sequence). This CDR3 has 15 amino acids. With 5 bases clipped from V and 2 bases from J, the junction kept 0 bases outside the gene matches. CDR3 nucleotide sequence: TGTGCCAGCAGCGACAGGGGGCCTGGGGCCAACGTCCTGACTTTC. Encoded protein: CASSDRGPGANVLTF.

This clone showed up just a few times. V gene TRBV5-1 combines with J gene TRBJ1-2; 9 bases match TRBD1. The CDR3 extends over 14 amino acids. Germline loops: CDR1 SGHRS, CDR2 YFSETQ. The junction had 8 bases not matched to a gene; V was cut back by 3 bases and J by 8 bases. CDR3 protein: CASSSLRDREGYTF. The CDR3, as DNA: TGCGCCAGCAGCTCCCTCCGGGACAGGGAGGGCTACACCTTC.

This clone was counted a single time. V and J are TRBV14 and TRBJ2-1; 11 bases line up with TRBD1. J was trimmed by 9 bases and V by 8 bases; bases with no gene match: 6. CDR1 SGHDN and CDR2 FVKESK come from the germline V gene. The CDR3 is made up of 13 amino acids. The CDR3 nucleotides are TGTGCCAGCGGGGACAGGGGGTTCTCTGAGCAGTTCTTC. Encoded protein: CASGDRGFSEQFF.

In this sample, this clone turned up a few times. The chain couples TRBV18 to TRBJ1-2; D is unclear. Germline CDR1 KGHSH, CDR2 LQKENI. This CDR3 contains 14 residues. Between the trimmed V and J ends, which lost 1 base and 3 bases, there was a span of 9 bases. The CDR3 loop is CASSPRGDYYGYTF. The CDR3 DNA reads TGTGCCAGCTCACCACGTGGGGATTACTATGGCTACACCTTC.

The genes are TRBV12-5 and TRBJ2-7; D is unresolved. Germline V gene data show CDR1 as LGHNT and CDR2 as FRNRAP. This CDR3 has 15 amino acids. Trimming took 0 bases from V and 0 from J, leaving 9 bases between them. CDR3 in DNA: TGTGCTAGTGGTTTGGTAAGGTTCAGCTCCTACGAGCAGTACTTC. Its translation is CASGLVRFSSYEQYF.

This sequence joins TRBV5-1 and TRBJ1-1, with a tentative D call TRBD1 (6 bases). Germline V gene sequence: CDR1 SGHRS, CDR2 YFSETQ. The V end was cut by 0 bases, the J end by 5 bases, with 14 bases between. This CDR3 has 15 residues. The CDR3 loop reads CASSLGRGARTEAFF. In DNA, the CDR3 is TGCGCCAGCAGCTTGGGTAGGGGGGCGCGAACTGAAGCTTTCTTT.

The CDR3 reads CATRERGGRGNEQFF. The CDR3 DNA is TGTGCCACCCGTGAGCGGGGGGGCCGAGGCAATGAGCAGTTCTTC. V gene TRBV6-1 combines with J gene TRBJ2-1, with 10 positions matching TRBD2. The germline gives CDR1 MNHNS, CDR2 SASEGT. The V and J ends lost 10 bases and 6 bases, in that order; junction bases with no gene match: 12. There are 15 residues in the CDR3.

The CDR3 nucleotides are TGCGCCAGCAGCTTACGGGGGGGCGTTGGCACTGAAGCTTTCTTT. This sequence encodes CASSLRGGVGTEAFF. The V gene is TRBV5-1, the J gene TRBJ1-1, with a possible D match to TRBD1 (6 bases). CDR3 size: 15 residues. Germline V CDR1 and CDR2: SGHRS, YFSETQ. Trimming took 2 bases from V and 4 from J, leaving 15 bases between them.

This chain connects TRBV6-5 to TRBJ2-5, with 10 bases matching TRBD2. Trimming cost V 3 bases and J 2 bases; bases outside gene matches: 6. Germline values: CDR1 MNHEY, CDR2 SVGAGI. This CDR3 is built from 16 residues. The CDR3 loop reads CASSYWTSGKQETQYF. DNA of the CDR3: TGTGCCAGCAGTTATTGGACTAGCGGTAAACAAGAGACCCAGTACTTC.

The chain links TRBV6-5 to TRBJ2-7, with TRBD1 matching 7 bases. Trimming took 5 bases from V and 3 from J; bases not matched to a gene: 10. Germline V gene sequence: CDR1 MNHEY, CDR2 SVGAGI. The CDR3 runs to 15 residues. The CDR3 DNA reads as TGTGCCAGCAGTCAGACAGGGCGGAAGATCTACGAGCAGTACTTC. This gives the protein CASSQTGRKIYEQYF.